These T cell receptor beta chains were read from a single sample in a study of radiation and T cells in renal cell carcinoma. Libraries were prepared by immunoSEQ multiplex PCR; TCRdb keeps only in-frame clonotypes and omits some of them. The sample yields tens of thousands of clones, roughly 85% seen once. The sequencing used blood, collected from a patient whose treatment included radiotherapy and nephrectomy. The source is an older woman with renal cell carcinoma. The CDR3 runs from the conserved cysteine through the conserved F or W. A D gene is named only where the DNA matches it firmly. Size is stated for part of the rows, as once, few or many counts, or as a class when the clone is expanded.

V gene: TRBV4-2; clone size: few; J gene: TRBJ1-1; D gene: NA; CDR3 protein: CASSPNEGRVLGTEAFF; CDR3 DNA: TGTGCCAGCAGCCCCAACGAGGGCAGGGTTTTGGGCACTGAAGCTTTCTTT
V gene: TRBV2; clone size: NA; J gene: TRBJ1-2; D gene: TRBD1; CDR3 protein: CASSSHSTGDYGYTF; CDR3 DNA: TGTGCCAGCAGTTCCCATTCGACAGGGGACTATGGCTACACCTTC
V gene: TRBV7-9; clone size: NA; J gene: TRBJ1-1; D gene: TRBD1; CDR3 protein: CASSTSGTVYTEAFF; CDR3 DNA: TGTGCCAGCAGCACTTCCGGGACAGTCTACACTGAAGCTTTCTTT
V gene: TRBV11-2; clone size: once; J gene: TRBJ2-1; D gene: NA; CDR3 protein: CASSPNDGVEQFF; CDR3 DNA: TGTGCCAGCAGCCCAAACGATGGGGTGGAGCAGTTCTTC
V gene: TRBV5-8; clone size: NA; J gene: TRBJ2-3; D gene: NA; CDR3 protein: CASSLREPDTQYF; CDR3 DNA: TGTGCCAGCAGCTTGCGGGAGCCAGATACGCAGTATTTT
V gene: TRBV4-1; clone size: NA; J gene: TRBJ2-1; D gene: TRBD2; CDR3 protein: CASSQEYSIAGSEQFF; CDR3 DNA: TGCGCCAGCAGCCAAGAGTACTCCATAGCGGGAAGTGAGCAGTTCTTC
V gene: TRBV5-1; clone size: NA; J gene: TRBJ2-1; D gene: NA; CDR3 protein: CASSLYSYNEQFF; CDR3 DNA: TGCGCCAGCAGCTTGTATAGCTACAATGAGCAGTTCTTC
V gene: TRBV6-6; clone size: NA; J gene: TRBJ1-5; D gene: NA; CDR3 protein: CASSSTITPQHF; CDR3 DNA: TGTGCCAGCAGTAGTACTATCACGCCCCAGCATTTT
V gene: TRBV28; clone size: NA; J gene: TRBJ1-3; D gene: NA; CDR3 protein: CASSPGTRWGNTIYF; CDR3 DNA: TGTGCCAGCAGTCCTGGGACCCGATGGGGAAACACCATATATTTT
V gene: TRBV6-5; clone size: NA; J gene: TRBJ2-1; D gene: NA; CDR3 protein: CASRFGRSSYNEQFF; CDR3 DNA: TGTGCCAGCAGATTCGGACGGAGCTCCTACAATGAGCAGTTCTTC
V gene: TRBV7-9; clone size: NA; J gene: TRBJ1-4; D gene: TRBD1; CDR3 protein: CASSRGEGAGEEKLFF; CDR3 DNA: TGTGCCAGCAGCCGTGGAGAGGGGGCAGGGGAAGAAAAACTGTTTTTT
V gene: TRBV5-1; clone size: NA; J gene: TRBJ1-3; D gene: NA; CDR3 protein: CASSLDGFSGNTIYF; CDR3 DNA: TGCGCCAGCAGCTTGGACGGGTTCTCTGGAAACACCATATATTTT
V gene: TRBV11-3; clone size: NA; J gene: TRBJ2-2; D gene: NA; CDR3 protein: CASSLDPSAGELFF; CDR3 DNA: TGTGCCAGCAGCTTAGATCCGTCGGCCGGGGAGCTGTTTTTT
V gene: TRBV5-4; clone size: NA; J gene: TRBJ1-1; D gene: TRBD1; CDR3 protein: CASSRRTGELMNTEAFF; CDR3 DNA: TGTGCCAGCAGCCGTAGGACAGGGGAACTCATGAACACTGAAGCTTTCTTT
V gene: TRBV6-1; clone size: NA; J gene: TRBJ2-7; D gene: TRBD1; CDR3 protein: CASRGQSSSYEQYF; CDR3 DNA: TGTGCCAGCAGGGGACAGTCTAGCTCCTACGAGCAGTACTTC
V gene: TRBV11-2; clone size: NA; J gene: TRBJ1-4; D gene: NA; CDR3 protein: CASSLGKRWGSTNEKLFF; CDR3 DNA: TGTGCCAGCAGCTTAGGGAAAAGGTGGGGATCGACTAATGAAAAACTGTTTTTT
V gene: TRBV7-2; clone size: NA; J gene: TRBJ2-3; D gene: TRBD1; CDR3 protein: CASSIGQARYTQYF; CDR3 DNA: TGTGCCAGCAGCATCGGACAGGCGCGATATACGCAGTATTTT
V gene: TRBV10-3; clone size: NA; J gene: TRBJ2-1; D gene: NA; CDR3 protein: CATGRGYNEQFF; CDR3 DNA: TGTGCCACCGGGCGGGGCTACAATGAGCAGTTCTTC
V gene: TRBV19; clone size: once; J gene: TRBJ1-4; D gene: TRBD1; CDR3 protein: CASSPQGAEKLFF; CDR3 DNA: TGTGCCAGTAGCCCCCAGGGGGCCGAAAAACTGTTTTTT
V gene: TRBV5-1; clone size: NA; J gene: TRBJ2-5; D gene: NA; CDR3 protein: CASSYNPGPQWSKTQYF; CDR3 DNA: TGCGCCAGCAGCTACAACCCGGGACCGCAATGGTCCAAGACCCAGTACTTC
V gene: TRBV7-6; clone size: NA; J gene: TRBJ2-1; D gene: TRBD2; CDR3 protein: CAPPTSGRSYNEQFF; CDR3 DNA: TGTGCCCCCCCCACCAGCGGGAGGTCCTACAATGAGCAGTTCTTC
V gene: TRBV7-7; clone size: NA; J gene: TRBJ2-5; D gene: NA; CDR3 protein: CASSLNQGLQETQYF; CDR3 DNA: TGTGCTAGCAGCCTTAATCAGGGCTTACAAGAGACCCAGTACTTC
V gene: TRBV27; clone size: NA; J gene: TRBJ2-3; D gene: NA; CDR3 protein: CASSFLPLLGGTDTQYF; CDR3 DNA: TGTGCCAGCAGTTTTCTCCCTCTCCTAGGCGGCACAGATACGCAGTATTTT
V gene: TRBV19; clone size: NA; J gene: TRBJ1-1; D gene: TRBD1; CDR3 protein: CASSPDRANTEAFF; CDR3 DNA: TGTGCCAGTAGTCCGGACAGGGCGAACACTGAAGCTTTCTTT
V gene: TRBV4-2; clone size: NA; J gene: TRBJ1-6; D gene: NA; CDR3 protein: CASSQGLYSPLHF; CDR3 DNA: TGTGCCAGCAGCCAAGGCCTTTATTCACCCCTCCACTTT
V gene: TRBV7-2; clone size: NA; J gene: TRBJ2-2; D gene: NA; CDR3 protein: CASSLGGTGELFF; CDR3 DNA: TGTGCCAGCAGCTTAGGGGGTACCGGGGAGCTGTTTTTT
V gene: TRBV5-4; clone size: many; J gene: TRBJ2-7; D gene: TRBD1; CDR3 protein: CASSLGQGNSYEQYF; CDR3 DNA: TGTGCCAGCAGCTTAGGACAGGGGAATTCCTACGAGCAGTACTTC
V gene: TRBV5-8; clone size: NA; J gene: TRBJ2-7; D gene: TRBD2; CDR3 protein: CASSGGLAGGDSYEQYF; CDR3 DNA: TGTGCCAGCAGCGGTGGACTAGCGGGAGGGGATTCCTACGAGCAGTACTTC
V gene: TRBV19; clone size: NA; J gene: TRBJ1-2; D gene: NA; CDR3 protein: CASSIGQSSNYGYTF; CDR3 DNA: TGTGCCAGTAGTATAGGGCAGAGCTCTAACTATGGCTACACCTTC
V gene: TRBV5-1; clone size: NA; J gene: TRBJ2-7; D gene: NA; CDR3 protein: CASSSNSYEQYF; CDR3 DNA: TGCGCCAGCAGTAGCAATTCCTACGAGCAGTACTTC
V gene: TRBV9; clone size: NA; J gene: TRBJ2-3; D gene: NA; CDR3 protein: CASSVAEGSQVRTDTQYF; CDR3 DNA: TGTGCCAGCAGCGTGGCCGAGGGCAGCCAGGTGCGCACAGATACGCAGTATTTT
V gene: TRBV2; clone size: NA; J gene: TRBJ1-6; D gene: NA; CDR3 protein: CASSESWGAGSYNSPLHF; CDR3 DNA: TGTGCCAGCAGTGAAAGTTGGGGCGCGGGCTCCTATAATTCACCCCTCCACTTT
V gene: TRBV10-2; clone size: NA; J gene: TRBJ2-2; D gene: NA; CDR3 protein: CASSEYVTGELFF; CDR3 DNA: TGCGCCAGCAGTGAGTACGTGACCGGGGAGCTGTTTTTT
V gene: TRBV11-2; clone size: NA; J gene: TRBJ2-1; D gene: NA; CDR3 protein: CASSLDGDQEFF; CDR3 DNA: TGTGCCAGCAGCTTAGATGGGGACCAAGAGTTCTTC
V gene: TRBV11-1; clone size: NA; J gene: TRBJ1-2; D gene: NA; CDR3 protein: CASSLSREHGYTF; CDR3 DNA: TGTGCCAGCAGCTTAAGCAGGGAGCATGGCTACACCTTC
V gene: TRBV7-3; clone size: NA; J gene: TRBJ2-7; D gene: TRBD2; CDR3 protein: CASSPGSSGIAEQYF; CDR3 DNA: TGTGCCAGCAGCCCAGGCTCTAGCGGGATCGCCGAGCAGTACTTC
V gene: TRBV27; clone size: NA; J gene: TRBJ2-4; D gene: TRBD1; CDR3 protein: CASSLGTGGNIQYF; CDR3 DNA: TGTGCCAGCAGTCTCGGGACAGGGGGAAACATTCAGTACTTC
V gene: TRBV11-2; clone size: once; J gene: TRBJ2-5; D gene: NA; CDR3 protein: CASSNRQLLQETQYF; CDR3 DNA: TGTGCCAGCAGCAACAGACAACTCCTCCAAGAGACCCAGTACTTC
V gene: TRBV9; clone size: NA; J gene: TRBJ2-7; D gene: NA; CDR3 protein: CASRGMPAPGEQYF; CDR3 DNA: TGTGCCAGCAGAGGAATGCCAGCTCCCGGGGAGCAGTACTTC
V gene: TRBV7-6; clone size: NA; J gene: TRBJ1-4; D gene: TRBD1; CDR3 protein: CASSLGQGSEKLFF; CDR3 DNA: TGTGCCAGCAGCCTCGGACAGGGGAGTGAAAAACTGTTTTTT
V gene: TRBV2; clone size: NA; J gene: TRBJ2-7; D gene: NA; CDR3 protein: CASSPRTISYEQYF; CDR3 DNA: TGTGCCAGCTCCCCGCGGACAATATCCTACGAGCAGTACTTC
V gene: TRBV30; clone size: NA; J gene: TRBJ1-4; D gene: NA; CDR3 protein: CAWSGTWEKLFF; CDR3 DNA: TGTGCCTGGAGTGGAACATGGGAAAAACTGTTTTTT
V gene: TRBV27; clone size: NA; J gene: TRBJ1-6; D gene: NA; CDR3 protein: CASSPSRPENSPLHF; CDR3 DNA: TGTGCCAGCAGTCCCAGCAGACCCGAAAATTCACCCCTCCACTTT
V gene: TRBV7-9; clone size: NA; J gene: TRBJ2-6; D gene: NA; CDR3 protein: CASVQGDIGANVLTF; CDR3 DNA: TGTGCCAGCGTACAGGGCGATATTGGGGCCAACGTCCTGACTTTC
V gene: TRBV6-6; clone size: once; J gene: TRBJ2-5; D gene: TRBD1; CDR3 protein: CASSPTGGLETQYF; CDR3 DNA: TGTGCCAGCAGCCCGACAGGGGGCCTTGAGACCCAGTACTTC
V gene: TRBV5-1; clone size: NA; J gene: TRBJ2-2; D gene: NA; CDR3 protein: CASSLEYGVGTGELFF; CDR3 DNA: TGCGCCAGCAGCTTGGAATACGGAGTTGGCACCGGGGAGCTGTTTTTT
V gene: TRBV2; clone size: NA; J gene: TRBJ2-1; D gene: NA; CDR3 protein: CASSDERGFYNEQFF; CDR3 DNA: TGTGCCAGCAGTGACGAGAGGGGCTTTTACAATGAGCAGTTCTTC
V gene: TRBV11-3; clone size: once; J gene: TRBJ2-7; D gene: NA; CDR3 protein: CASSLEYFPGAPYEQYF; CDR3 DNA: TGTGCCAGCAGCTTAGAATATTTTCCGGGAGCCCCCTACGAGCAGTACTTC
V gene: TRBV28; clone size: NA; J gene: TRBJ1-1; D gene: NA; CDR3 protein: CASRLQVPGSGTEAFF; CDR3 DNA: TGTGCCAGCAGGCTCCAAGTCCCAGGGTCGGGCACTGAAGCTTTCTTT
V gene: TRBV12-5; clone size: NA; J gene: TRBJ1-2; D gene: NA; CDR3 protein: CASATGFREGCTF; CDR3 DNA: TGTGCTAGTGCCACAGGGTTTAGGGAGGGCTGCACCTTC
V gene: TRBV9; clone size: NA; J gene: TRBJ2-1; D gene: NA; CDR3 protein: CASSVESGANYNEQFF; CDR3 DNA: TGTGCCAGCAGCGTAGAGTCGGGGGCTAACTACAATGAGCAGTTCTTC
V gene: TRBV19; clone size: NA; J gene: TRBJ1-1; D gene: NA; CDR3 protein: CASSGSVTPSTEAFF; CDR3 DNA: TGTGCCAGTAGTGGCTCCGTGACCCCGAGCACTGAAGCTTTCTTT
V gene: TRBV9; clone size: NA; J gene: TRBJ2-7; D gene: NA; CDR3 protein: CASSVRDGDRHEQYF; CDR3 DNA: TGTGCCAGCAGCGTACGGGACGGTGATCGCCACGAGCAGTACTTC
V gene: TRBV6-1; clone size: NA; J gene: TRBJ2-7; D gene: NA; CDR3 protein: CASSEAADRGEQYF; CDR3 DNA: TGTGCCAGCAGTGAAGCGGCAGATAGGGGCGAGCAGTACTTC